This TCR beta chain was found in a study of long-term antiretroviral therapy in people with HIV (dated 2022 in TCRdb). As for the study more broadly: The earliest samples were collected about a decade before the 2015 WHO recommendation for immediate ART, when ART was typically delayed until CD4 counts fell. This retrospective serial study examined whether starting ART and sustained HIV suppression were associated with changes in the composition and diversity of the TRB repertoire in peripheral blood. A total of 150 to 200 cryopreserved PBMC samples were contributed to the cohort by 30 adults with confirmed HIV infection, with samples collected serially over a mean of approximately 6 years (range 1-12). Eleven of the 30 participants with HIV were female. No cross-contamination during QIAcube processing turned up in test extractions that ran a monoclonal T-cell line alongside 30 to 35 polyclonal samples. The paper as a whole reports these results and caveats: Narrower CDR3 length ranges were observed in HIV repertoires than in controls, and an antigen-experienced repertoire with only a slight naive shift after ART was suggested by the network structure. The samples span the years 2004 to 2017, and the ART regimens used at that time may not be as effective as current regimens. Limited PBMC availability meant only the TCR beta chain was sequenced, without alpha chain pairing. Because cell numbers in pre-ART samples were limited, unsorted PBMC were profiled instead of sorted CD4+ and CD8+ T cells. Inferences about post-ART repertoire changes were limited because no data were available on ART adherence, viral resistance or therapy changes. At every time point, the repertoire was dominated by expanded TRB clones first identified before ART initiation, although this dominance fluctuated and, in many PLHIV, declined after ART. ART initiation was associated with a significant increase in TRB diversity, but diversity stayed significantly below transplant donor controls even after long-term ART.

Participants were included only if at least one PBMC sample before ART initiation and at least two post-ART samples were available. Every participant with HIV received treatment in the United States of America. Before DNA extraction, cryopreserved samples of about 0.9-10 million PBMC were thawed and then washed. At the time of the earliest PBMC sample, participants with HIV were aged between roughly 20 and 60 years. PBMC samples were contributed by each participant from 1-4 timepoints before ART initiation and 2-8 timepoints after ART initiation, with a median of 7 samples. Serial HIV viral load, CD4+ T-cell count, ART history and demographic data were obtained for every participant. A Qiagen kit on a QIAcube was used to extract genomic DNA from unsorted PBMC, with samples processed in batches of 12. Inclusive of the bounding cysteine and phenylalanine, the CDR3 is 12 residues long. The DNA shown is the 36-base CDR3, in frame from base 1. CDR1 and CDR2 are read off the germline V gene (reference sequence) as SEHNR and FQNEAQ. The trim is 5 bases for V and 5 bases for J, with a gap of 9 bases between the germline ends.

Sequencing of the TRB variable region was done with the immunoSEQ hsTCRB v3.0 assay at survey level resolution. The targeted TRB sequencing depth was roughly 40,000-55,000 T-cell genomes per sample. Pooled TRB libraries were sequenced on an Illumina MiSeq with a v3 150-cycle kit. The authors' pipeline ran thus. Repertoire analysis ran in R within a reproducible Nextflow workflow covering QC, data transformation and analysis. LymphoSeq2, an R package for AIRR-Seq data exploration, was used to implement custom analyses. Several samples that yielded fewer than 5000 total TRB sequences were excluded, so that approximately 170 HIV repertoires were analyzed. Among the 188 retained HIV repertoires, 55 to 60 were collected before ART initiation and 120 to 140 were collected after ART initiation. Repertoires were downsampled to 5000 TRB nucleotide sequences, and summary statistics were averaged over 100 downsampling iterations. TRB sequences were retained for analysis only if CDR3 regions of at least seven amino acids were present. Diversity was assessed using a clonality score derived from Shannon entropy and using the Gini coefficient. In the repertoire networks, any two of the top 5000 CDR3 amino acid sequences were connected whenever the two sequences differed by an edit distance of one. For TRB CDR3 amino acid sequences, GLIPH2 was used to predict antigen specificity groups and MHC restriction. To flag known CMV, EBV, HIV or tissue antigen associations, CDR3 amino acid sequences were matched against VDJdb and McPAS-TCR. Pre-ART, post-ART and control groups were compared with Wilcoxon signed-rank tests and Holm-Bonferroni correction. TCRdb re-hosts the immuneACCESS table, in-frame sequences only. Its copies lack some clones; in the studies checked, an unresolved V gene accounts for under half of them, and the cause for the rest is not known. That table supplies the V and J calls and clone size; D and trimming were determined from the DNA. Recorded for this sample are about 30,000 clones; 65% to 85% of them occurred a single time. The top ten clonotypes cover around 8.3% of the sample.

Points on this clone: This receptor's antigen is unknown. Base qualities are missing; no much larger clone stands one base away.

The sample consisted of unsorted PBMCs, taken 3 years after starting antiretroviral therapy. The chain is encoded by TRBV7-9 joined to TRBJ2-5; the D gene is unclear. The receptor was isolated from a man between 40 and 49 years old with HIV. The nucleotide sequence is TGTGCCAGCAGCCCGAGTGAGGAGACCCAGTACTTC. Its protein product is CASSPSEETQYF.